Shown below are 30 T cell receptor beta chains from a single sample sequenced in a study of T cells in tuberculosis. TCRdb's copy holds only in-frame clones and misses some; the assay was immunoSEQ multiplex PCR. This table has tens of thousands of clones, 90% to 95% appearing once. The sample consisted of PBMCs. The receptor set was obtained from a donor aged 10-30 years with latent tuberculosis or without tuberculosis infection. Some clones in this sample may be carry-over from other donors' samples.

This chain links TRBV19 with TRBJ1-5; the match to TRBD1 covers 9 bases. Losses at the gene ends were 3 bases for V and 5 bases for J; bases not matched to a gene: 8. Germline CDR1 and CDR2: LNHDA and SQIVND (reference sequence). This CDR3 region has 16 residues. The CDR3 DNA is TGTGCCAGTAGTATTGGGAATACAGGGGGCTATCAGCCCCAGCATTTT. It is translated as CASSIGNTGGYQPQHF.

The chain combines TRBV19 with TRBJ1-3; the D gene is possibly TRBD1 (5 bases). With 6 bases removed from V and 1 base from J, the gap between germline ends came to 10 bases. The CDR3 has 14 residues. Germline CDR1 is LNHDA and CDR2 is SQIVND (reference sequence). The CDR3 spells CASSPGGSGNTIYF. The CDR3 region has the DNA TGTGCCAGTAGCCCGGGGGGGTCTGGAAACACCATATATTTT. The whole variable domain, remainder taken from reference TRBV19 and TRBJ1-3, is DGGITQSPKYLFRKEGQNVTLSCEQNLNHDAMYWYRQDPGQGLRLIYYSQIVNDFQKGDIAEGYSVSREKKESFPLTVTSAQKNPTAFYLCASSPGGSGNTIYFGEGSWLTVV.

The chain couples TRBV5-1 to TRBJ1-6; the D gene is possibly TRBD1 (6 bases). The germline V gene has CDR1 SGHRS and CDR2 YFSETQ. The V end lost 4 bases, the J end lost 0 bases, and 23 bases lay between the germline ends. There are 20 residues in the CDR3. The CDR3 nucleotides are TGCGCCAGCAGCCGGATCGACAGGACCGGGCGGAGCTCCTATAATTCACCCCTCCACTTT. It translates to CASSRIDRTGRSSYNSPLHF.

The chain links TRBV2 to TRBJ1-2, with TRBD1 as a possible D gene (6 bases). The CDR3 length is 17 residues. Germline CDR1 and CDR2: SNHLY and FYNNEI. V lost 1 base, J lost 6 bases, and 21 bases lay in between. The CDR3 reads CASSEESQGPKSDGYTF. DNA of the CDR3: TGTGCCAGCAGTGAAGAGTCGCAGGGGCCGAAATCGGATGGCTACACCTTC.

The chain combines TRBV5-1 with TRBJ1-1; weak D call: TRBD1 (6 bases). This CDR3 region has 16 residues. Per germline, CDR1 SGHRS and CDR2 YFSETQ. The V end lost 4 bases, the J end lost 0 bases, and 16 bases lay between the germline ends. CDR3 nucleotide sequence: TGCGCCAGCAGCGGGAAGGACAGAGCAATGAACACTGAAGCTTTCTTT. Its protein product is CASSGKDRAMNTEAFF.

The chain carries TRBV5-1 and TRBJ1-3; possible D gene TRBD1, 6 bases. Trimming took off 0 bases at V and 8 bases at J, with 15 bases between the two ends. Germline CDR1 reads SGHRS; CDR2 reads YFSETQ. CDR3 length: 15 amino acids. The DNA of the CDR3 is TGCGCCAGCAGCTTGGGACAGGCGGCGGTGGACACCATATATTTT. Translation: CASSLGQAAVDTIYF. Based on the CDR3 plus reference TRBV5-1 and TRBJ1-3, the full variable domain is KAGVTQTPRYLIKTRGQQVTLSCSPISGHRSVSWYQQTPGQGLQFLFEYFSETQRNKGNFPGRFSGRQFSNSRSEMNVSTLELGDSALYLCASSLGQAAVDTIYFGEGSWLTVV.

The gene calls are TRBV6-1 and TRBJ1-2; D not resolved. The CDR3 has 14 amino acids. CDR1 is MNHNS, CDR2 SASEGT, per germline. The germline V and J ends were trimmed by 2 bases and 4 bases, with 11 bases remaining between them. CDR3 region: CASSESQAPYGYTF. The CDR3 DNA reads as TGTGCCAGCAGTGAATCGCAGGCGCCCTATGGCTACACCTTC.

The chain links TRBV12-5 to TRBJ1-1, with 12 bases fitting TRBD1. Germline lookup yields CDR1 LGHNT and CDR2 FRNRAP. After removal of 3 bases from V and 1 base from J, the junction contained 15 bases not matched to a gene. This CDR3 contains 20 residues. The CDR3 is CASGLASGFGTGGGNTEAFF. The CDR3 nucleotides read TGTGCTAGTGGTTTAGCCTCCGGGTTCGGGACAGGGGGCGGGAACACTGAAGCTTTCTTT.

The rearrangement links TRBV6-1 to TRBJ2-7; D perhaps matches TRBD1 (7 bases). The CDR3 is made up of 15 amino acids. Trimming pared 6 bases from V and 4 bases from J, leaving 19 bases between. Germline assignment: CDR1 MNHNS and CDR2 SASEGT. CDR3 sequence reads: CASSRYSAGQYEQYV. CDR3 in DNA: TGTGCCAGCAGCCGATACAGCGCGGGACAGTACGAGCAGTACGTC.

The rearrangement links TRBV6-5 to TRBJ2-5; D unresolved. The V and J ends lost 6 bases and 5 bases respectively, with 10 bases between them. The CDR3 sequence is 12 residues long. The germline V gene has CDR1 MNHEY and CDR2 SVGAGI. In DNA form, the CDR3 reads TGTGCCAGCAGCCCGCCAGGTGAGACCCAGTACTTC. Amino acid sequence: CASSPPGETQYF.

This chain joins TRBV4-2 and TRBJ1-1; D gene unclear. The CDR3 totals 16 residues. V lost 0 bases to trimming and J lost 4 bases, with 15 bases between them. Germline loops: CDR1 LGHNA, CDR2 YNFKEQ. The chain's CDR3 is CASSQEGAALGTEAFF. The CDR3 region has the DNA TGTGCCAGCAGCCAAGAGGGAGCGGCCTTGGGCACTGAAGCTTTCTTT.

The DNA for the CDR3 is TGTGCCAGCACCCAAAACGCGGCTAATGAAAAACTGTTTTTT. Translating gives CASTQNAANEKLFF. This chain joins TRBV5-6 and TRBJ1-4; D is uncertain. Germline CDR1 and CDR2: SGHDT and YYEEEE. The length of the CDR3 is 14 residues. V shed 6 bases and J shed 3 bases, with 12 bases lying between them.

The rearrangement uses TRBV4-1 and TRBJ2-2, with TRBD1 matching over 9 bases. Looked up from germline, CDR1 is MGHRA and CDR2 is YSYEKL. CDR3 length: 14 residues. Trimming cost V 3 bases and J 6 bases; bases outside gene matches: 2. The CDR3: CASSQGQGSGELFF. The CDR3 nucleotides read TGCGCCAGCAGCCAGGGACAGGGCTCCGGGGAGCTGTTTTTT.

CDR3 bases: TGCGCCAGCAGCCAAACACCGGGACAGGCCTACGAGCAGTACTTC. Its translation: CASSQTPGQAYEQYF. V usage is TRBV4-1 and J usage is TRBJ2-7; TRBD1 agrees at 8 bases. CDR1 MGHRA and CDR2 YSYEKL come from the germline V gene. There are 15 residues in the CDR3. V was pared by 2 bases and J by 2 bases, with 5 bases of the junction left unmatched.

The chain joins TRBV10-1 to TRBJ2-5; the match to TRBD1 covers 7 bases. This CDR3 comprises 13 residues. Germline trimming cut 4 bases from V and 1 base from J; bases unmatched to any gene: 0. Germline V gives CDR1 WNHNN, CDR2 SYGVQD (reference sequence). The CDR3 bases are TGCGCCAGCAGTGGGACAGGCCAAGAGACCCAGTACTTC. Translation gives CASSGTGQETQYF.

The V gene is TRBV5-1, the J gene TRBJ1-1, with D possibly being TRBD1 (6 bases). Germline assignment: CDR1 SGHRS and CDR2 YFSETQ. The CDR3 has 14 residues. With 1 base removed from V and 7 bases from J, the gap between germline ends came to 14 bases. The CDR3 sequence is CASSLSGGRVEAFF. Written as DNA, the CDR3 is TGCGCCAGCAGCTTGTCGGGGGGGCGTGTTGAAGCTTTCTTT.

In DNA, the CDR3 is TGTGCCAGCAGCCTTACGGGGGAGAGCACTGAAGCTTTCTTT. As protein: CASSLTGESTEAFF. The gene calls are TRBV2 and TRBJ1-1; tentative D call: TRBD1 (5 bases). The CDR3 runs to 14 residues. Germline-derived CDR1 and CDR2 are SNHLY and FYNNEI. The V end lost 6 bases, the J end lost 4 bases, and 15 bases lay between the germline ends.

The chain recombines TRBV7-2 with TRBJ1-6; TRBD1 is a possible D gene (6 bases). Germline values: CDR1 SGHTA, CDR2 FQGNSA. Trimming cost V 4 bases and J 7 bases, with 8 bases left between them. This CDR3 is 13 amino acids long. The CDR3: CASSSGANSPLHF. CDR3 DNA: TGTGCCAGCAGCTCAGGGGCCAATTCACCCCTCCACTTT. The full variable domain, in which reference TRBV7-2 and TRBJ1-6 provide the parts outside the CDR3, is GAGVSQSPSNKVTEKGKDVELRCDPISGHTALYWYRQSLGQGLEFLIYFQGNSAPDKSGLPSDRFSAERTGGSVSTLTIQRTQQEDSAVYLCASSSGANSPLHFGNGTRLTVT.

The chain joins TRBV27 to TRBJ1-5; D is possibly TRBD1 (5 bases). The CDR3 sequence is 20 residues long. Germline V gene sequence: CDR1 MNHEY, CDR2 SMNVEV (reference sequence). V was pared by 4 bases and J by 1 base, with 26 bases between. CDR3 sequence (DNA): TGTGCCAGCAGTTCATTCTCCGGGACTAGAGGCCTAAGGAGCAATCAGCCCCAGCATTTT. As protein: CASSSFSGTRGLRSNQPQHF.

The chain combines TRBV5-5 with TRBJ2-7; TRBD1 matches at 8 bases. The V gene's germline CDR1 is SGHKS and CDR2 YYEKEE (reference sequence). Trimming took 4 bases from V and 3 from J; bases not matched to a gene: 6. The CDR3 has 14 residues. In nucleotides, the CDR3 is TGTGCCAGCAGCCCCGGGACAGGATACTACGAGCAGTACTTC. It translates to CASSPGTGYYEQYF. The whole variable domain, remainder taken from reference TRBV5-5 and TRBJ2-7, is DAGVTQSPTHLIKTRGQQVTLRCSPISGHKSVSWYQQVLGQGPQFIFQYYEKEERGRGNFPDRFSARQFPNYSSELNVNALLLGDSALYLCASSPGTGYYEQYFGPGTRLTVT.

The CDR3 DNA reads TGTGCCAGCCAGTCAGGGGGTAATGAGCAGTTCTTC. Translation: CASQSGGNEQFF. The chain couples TRBV2 to TRBJ2-1; 7 nucleotides agree with TRBD1. After removal of 8 bases from V and 7 bases from J, the junction contained 5 bases not matched to a gene. CDR3 length equals 12 residues. Germline V gives CDR1 SNHLY, CDR2 FYNNEI. The entire variable domain, with the rest obtained from reference TRBV2 and TRBJ2-1, is as follows: EPEVTQTPSHQVTQMGQEVILRCVPISNHLYFYWYRQILGQKVEFLVSFYNNEISEKSEIFDDQFSVERPDGSNFTLKIRSTKLEDSAMYFCASQSGGNEQFFGPGTRLTVL.

The chain is built from TRBV28 and TRBJ2-7; D gene unclear. The CDR3 is made up of 12 amino acids. Germline values: CDR1 MDHEN, CDR2 SYDVKM. Trimming took off 4 bases at V and 7 bases at J, with 11 bases between the two ends. CDR3 DNA sequence: TGTGCCAGCAGTTCCCGAGTCTGGGAGCAGTACGTC. Residues: CASSSRVWEQYV.

V and J are TRBV19 and TRBJ1-4; D uncertain. The V gene lost 3 bases and the J gene lost 5 bases, with 10 bases spanning the gap. The CDR3 is 14 amino acids. Germline CDR1 reads LNHDA; CDR2 reads SQIVND (reference sequence). CDR3 protein: CASSMVGRNEKLFF. Written as DNA, the CDR3 is TGTGCCAGTAGTATGGTAGGGAGAAATGAAAAACTGTTTTTT. Combining the CDR3 with reference TRBV19 and TRBJ1-4 gives the whole variable domain DGGITQSPKYLFRKEGQNVTLSCEQNLNHDAMYWYRQDPGQGLRLIYYSQIVNDFQKGDIAEGYSVSREKKESFPLTVTSAQKNPTAFYLCASSMVGRNEKLFFGSGTQLSVL.

V usage is TRBV11-2 and J usage is TRBJ2-7; 10 bases align to TRBD1. Germline trimming cut 1 base from V and 1 base from J; bases unmatched to any gene: 7. The germline CDR1 and CDR2 sequences are SGHAT and FQNNGV. This CDR3 region has 17 residues. The CDR3 protein is CASSLGGPGQGSYEQYF. The CDR3 DNA reads as TGTGCCAGCAGCTTAGGGGGACCGGGACAGGGGTCCTACGAGCAGTACTTC.

On this clone itself: One end of the junction varies from germline; a read error may be responsible. The rearrangement uses TRBV5-4 and TRBJ1-1; D perhaps matches TRBD1 (6 bases). CDR1 SGHNT and CDR2 YYREEE come from the germline V gene (reference sequence). CDR3 length: 13 amino acids. The CDR3 sequence: CASSLDRNTEAFF. CDR3 sequence (DNA): TGTGCCAGTAGCTTGGACAGGAACACTGAAGCTTTCTTT.

J is TRBJ1-4 and V is TRBV15, with D hard to call. The CDR3 length is 13 residues. Between the trimmed V and J ends, which lost 4 bases and 7 bases, there was a span of 10 bases. Germline V lookup: CDR1 LNHNV, CDR2 YYDKDF (reference sequence). CDR3 region: CATSMGAGEKLFF. In nucleotides, the CDR3 is TGTGCCACCAGCATGGGCGCAGGTGAAAAACTGTTTTTT.

The rearrangement links TRBV9 to TRBJ1-1; 8 bases fit TRBD1. The ends lost 3 bases at V and 4 bases at J; junction bases unmatched: 11. The germline V gene encodes CDR1 SGDLS and CDR2 YYNGEE. The CDR3 loop spans 16 amino acids. The CDR3 reads CASSANRDRPTTEAFF. As DNA, the CDR3 is TGTGCCAGCAGCGCAAATCGGGACAGGCCGACCACTGAAGCTTTCTTT.

V is TRBV6-5 and J is TRBJ2-7; D is ambiguous. This CDR3 is 11 amino acids long. Between the trimmed V and J ends, which lost 6 bases and 7 bases, there was a span of 10 bases. Germline CDR1 is MNHEY and CDR2 is SVGAGI. The CDR3 DNA follows: TGTGCCAGCAGGACCTCACTAGAGCAGTACTTC. Translation gives CASRTSLEQYF.

This sequence joins TRBV6-6 and TRBJ2-3; TRBD1 might be the D (5 bases). V lost 5 bases, J lost 7 bases, and 16 bases lay in between. CDR1 is MNHNY and CDR2 is SVGAGI in the germline V gene (reference sequence). The CDR3 extends over 14 amino acids. CDR3 nucleotide sequence: TGTGCCAGCAGTGCGGACACGTCTTTATATACGCAGTATTTT. This translates into CASSADTSLYTQYF.

The CDR3: CASSPSSTEATGYF. The CDR3 nucleotides read TGTGCCAGCTCACCAAGCTCAACAGAAGCCACAGGGTACTTC. This chain links TRBV18 with TRBJ2-4; tentative D call: TRBD1 (5 bases). CDR3 length: 14 residues. V lost 2 bases and J 15 bases, leaving 20 bases between the germline ends. The germline CDR1 and CDR2 sequences are KGHSH and LQKENI.